This T cell receptor beta chain was profiled in a study of PD-1 blockade in classical Hodgkin lymphoma. Time point defined: cycle 4 day 1 (C4D1), after five to seven weeks of nivolumab. Exposure to brentuximab vedotin varied, and each patient had relapsed following autologous stem cell transplantation. Profiling relied on immunoSEQ multiplex PCR, and the TCRdb table lists in-frame clones only, not all of them. This sample has roughly 30,000 clones, with roughly four fifths found just once. V lost 3 bases, J lost 5 bases, and 11 bases lay in between. CDR1 MNHEY and CDR2 SMNVEV come from the germline V gene (reference sequence). The CDR3 length is 13 residues.

The receptor was isolated from a human donor with classical Hodgkin lymphoma. The chain recombines TRBV27 with TRBJ2-7; the D is unclear. The sample consisted of peripheral blood mononuclear cells (PBMCs), taken before the fourth cycle of nivolumab. The CDR3 reads CASSLSGSHEQYF. In DNA form, the CDR3 reads TGTGCCAGCAGTTTGTCTGGGTCCCACGAGCAGTACTTC.